This TCR beta chain was observed in a study of cytomegalovirus exposure and HLA in healthy donors (dated by TCRdb to 2015 to 2018). Context from the whole study: According to a later analysis, one platform produced both the 120 validation repertoires and the 666 repertoires of the first cohort. Besides the first cohort of roughly 660 subjects, a separate validation cohort made up of 120 different subjects was used. High-throughput TCR immunosequencing, statistical association of individual TCRs with disease status, and machine learning were combined to predict cytomegalovirus infection status. The study aimed to test whether cataloging public T cell receptors could reveal signatures of past pathogen exposure.

The method behind the library was the immunoSEQ multiplex PCR assay. Processing in the source paper ran as follows. A statistical classification framework was built to diagnose cytomegalovirus status from the catalog of TCR beta chain sequences. TCRdb mirrors the immuneACCESS table, restricted to in-frame sequences. Some clones are absent from its copies; in checked studies, under half trace to an unresolved V gene, and the reason for the others is unknown. The D gene and trimming were derived from the DNA, and the V and J assignments and clone size from that table. Here the sample has a few hundred thousand clones; about nine tenths occur a single time. The top ten clonotypes cover 0.83% of the sample. Overall study outcomes, separate from this receptor: The classifier was reported to diagnose cytomegalovirus status with high specificity and sensitivity in both the original cohort and the validation cohort. The authors suggested that the approach could potentially be extended to other disease states and immunological phenotypes. The study gave a list of over 150 TCR beta chains associated with cytomegalovirus. Most TCR sequences were observed very rarely across donors, whereas some public TCRs were present in many individuals. Subsequent analysis determined that TCRs grouped into clusters in the first cohort also showed a tendency toward co-occurrence across the 120 or so validation repertoires, and 85% to 95% of cluster scores exceeded 0. All 120 or so repertoires were used to score co-occurrence in the validation cohort in a later analysis, because that analysis had no HLA typing for the cohort. A few of the identified cytomegalovirus-associated TCR beta chains were confirmed in vitro to be specific for cytomegalovirus antigens.

Separate from the approximately 700-subject first cohort, the validation cohort of 95 to 150 subjects was the group to which the donors belonged. About this clone itself: Its antigen has not been determined. Base qualities are missing; no much larger clone stands one base away.

The sample comprised PBMCs. The clonotype originates from a woman younger than 35 in good health and CMV-seronegative.

The nucleotide sequence reads as follows: TGCGCCAGCAGCTTGGCCTGGGGACAGGGACGGGATACGCAGTATTTT. It specifies CASSLAWGQGRDTQYF. The receptor chain draws on TRBV5-1 and TRBJ2-3; 9 nucleotides in the junction match TRBD1. V loses 0 bases at its end and J loses 6 bases; junction bases beyond the gene matches: 8. From the cysteine up to the phenylalanine, the CDR3 has a length of 16 residues. Only the CDR3 region is kept as DNA, spanning 48 bases read in frame from base 1. The germline V gene supplies CDR1 SGHRS and CDR2 YFSETQ.